A single sample is the source of the 14 T cell receptor beta chains below, sequenced in a study of CD4+ T cells in melanoma. Sequenced by immunoSEQ multiplex PCR; TCRdb stores in-frame clones only, minus some. Among about 140,000 clones listed, 92% were seen once. The source is a human donor with melanoma.

The V and J genes are TRBV10-3 and TRBJ1-2, with D perhaps TRBD1 (5 bases). Germline V gene sequence: CDR1 ENHRY, CDR2 SYGVKD. This CDR3 comprises 15 residues. Trimming cost V 4 bases and J 5 bases, with 17 bases left between them. Here the CDR3 DNA reads TGTGCCATCAGTGTTACGTCGGGGGGAGGGTATGGCTACACCTTC. This codes for CAISVTSGGGYGYTF.

The CDR3, as DNA: TGTGCCAGCAGGGACGGCTCTGGGGCCAACGTCCTGACTTTC. Protein sequence: CASRDGSGANVLTF. V usage is TRBV2 and J usage is TRBJ2-6; no definite D call. The CDR3 contains 14 residues. The germline V gene encodes CDR1 SNHLY and CDR2 FYNNEI. Trimming pared 6 bases from V and 0 bases from J, leaving 6 bases between.

The chain is built from TRBV9 and TRBJ1-1; D gene unclear. This CDR3 is 13 amino acids long. Germline CDR1 SGDLS, CDR2 YYNGEE. Trimming shortened V by 1 base and J by 1 base, and 5 bases separated the two germline ends. CDR3 sequence: CASSVLQNTEAFF. In nucleotides, the CDR3 is TGTGCCAGCAGCGTACTTCAGAACACTGAAGCTTTCTTT.

The rearrangement joins TRBV5-6 to TRBJ2-7, with D maybe TRBD1 (5 bases). The CDR3 loop spans 13 amino acids. The germline V and J ends were trimmed by 3 bases and 0 bases, with 7 bases remaining between them. CDR1 and CDR2 (germline): SGHDT, YYEEEE. CDR3 protein: CASSSTASYEQYF. In DNA, the CDR3 is TGTGCCAGCAGCTCGACAGCCTCCTACGAGCAGTACTTC.

The rearrangement uses TRBV30 and TRBJ2-7; 12 nucleotides align to TRBD2. CDR1 GTSNPN and CDR2 SVGIG come from the germline V gene (reference sequence). The CDR3 runs to 16 residues. J gave up 4 bases and V 3 bases, and 10 bases lay outside the gene matches. CDR3 sequence (DNA): TGTGCCTGGAGGAACATGAAGACTAGCGGGGGATACGAGCAGTACTTC. Protein product: CAWRNMKTSGGYEQYF.

The V call is TRBV4-1, the J call TRBJ1-5; D unclear. Per the germline V gene, CDR1 is MGHRA and CDR2 is YSYEKL. With 1 base removed from V and 2 bases from J, the gap between germline ends came to 6 bases. This CDR3 is 14 amino acids long. The CDR3 loop is CASSQVTGNQPQHF. The CDR3 region has the DNA TGCGCCAGCAGCCAAGTCACGGGCAATCAGCCCCAGCATTTT.

The chain joins TRBV30 to TRBJ2-7; the match to TRBD1 covers 9 bases. Germline V gene data show CDR1 as GTSNPN and CDR2 as SVGIG (reference sequence). CDR3 length equals 15 residues. V was pared by 0 bases and J by 4 bases, with 7 bases of the junction left unmatched. CDR3 nucleotides: TGTGCCTGGAGTGTAGCCCTACAGGGGGCGTACGAGCAGTACTTC. This gives the protein CAWSVALQGAYEQYF.

This chain uses TRBV6-1 with TRBJ2-3, with 15 bases identical to TRBD2. Germline V gene data show CDR1 as MNHNS and CDR2 as SASEGT. Trimming took 1 base from V and 9 from J; bases not matched to a gene: 2. The CDR3 sequence is 15 residues long. The CDR3 nucleotides read TGTGCCAGCAGTGAAGAGGGACTAGCGGGGGGAACGCAGTATTTT. It encodes CASSEEGLAGGTQYF.

The chain is built from TRBV7-2 and TRBJ2-7; D tentatively reads TRBD1 or TRBD2 (5 bases each). Per the germline V gene, CDR1 is SGHTA and CDR2 is FQGNSA. V lost 5 bases to trimming and J lost 0 bases, with 14 bases between them. This CDR3 contains 15 residues. CDR3 sequence: CASSREGISSYEQYF. CDR3 DNA sequence: TGTGCCAGCAGCCGCGAGGGGATAAGCTCCTACGAGCAGTACTTC.

As regards this clone: This specimen includes other DNA sequences encoding the same CDR3. The chain combines TRBV18 with TRBJ1-4; D is unclear. Germline values: CDR1 KGHSH, CDR2 LQKENI. This CDR3 region has 14 residues. Between the trimmed V and J ends, which lost 6 bases and 1 base, there was a span of 9 bases. In DNA form, the CDR3 reads TGTGCCAGCTCCCCGACGGAAACTAATGAAAAACTGTTTTTT. Amino acids: CASSPTETNEKLFF. The full variable domain, in which reference TRBV18 and TRBJ1-4 provide the parts outside the CDR3, is NAGVMQNPRHLVRRRGQEARLRCSPMKGHSHVYWYRQLPEEGLKFMVYLQKENIIDESGMPKERFSAEFPKEGPSILRIQQVVRGDSAAYFCASSPTETNEKLFFGSGTQLSVL.

V is TRBV19 and J is TRBJ1-2, with D perhaps TRBD1 (5 bases). From germline, CDR1 is LNHDA and CDR2 SQIVND (reference sequence). This CDR3 comprises 13 residues. Between the trimmed V and J ends, which lost 2 bases and 4 bases, there was a span of 8 bases. CDR3: CASSITTVYGYTF. CDR3 sequence (DNA): TGTGCCAGTAGTATAACGACAGTCTATGGCTACACCTTC.

The chain uses TRBV14 and TRBJ2-7, with a possible D match to TRBD2 (5 bases). CDR1 is SGHDN, CDR2 FVKESK, per germline. This CDR3 spans 14 amino acids. The germline V and J ends were trimmed by 0 bases and 6 bases, with 12 bases remaining between them. DNA for the CDR3: TGTGCCAGCAGCCAAGATGGGAGAGGAGTCGAGCAGTACTTC. It is translated as CASSQDGRGVEQYF.

This chain joins TRBV29-1 and TRBJ1-3; 7 bases are shared with TRBD1. The germline CDR1 and CDR2 sequences are SQVTM and ANQGSEA. The CDR3 is 12 amino acids. Trimming at V came to 6 bases and at J to 2 bases, leaving 1 base not matched to a gene. The CDR3 protein is CSVGTAGNTIYF. Written as DNA, the CDR3 is TGCAGCGTGGGGACAGCTGGAAACACCATATATTTT.

The rearrangement joins TRBV2 to TRBJ2-1, with D unresolved. The CDR3 extends over 14 amino acids. Germline V gene data show CDR1 as SNHLY and CDR2 as FYNNEI. V was shortened by 1 base and J by 10 bases, with 14 bases between the two germline ends. The CDR3 here is CASSEESWGLEQFF. The CDR3 DNA follows: TGTGCCAGCAGTGAAGAGAGTTGGGGTCTAGAGCAGTTCTTC.